Presented here are 10 T cell receptor beta chains from one specimen sequenced in a study of monozygotic twins with inflammatory bowel disease. TCRdb reprocessed the 5' RACE reads and stores each CDR3 protein as one record, lacking DNA. This table lists fewer than 200,000 distinct CDR3 sequences. The sequencing input was blood. These receptors all come from a human donor with ulcerative colitis or Crohn's disease, or a healthy co-twin of an affected twin (not recorded which).

The chain joins TRBV20-1 to TRBJ2-1; TCRdb's D call of TRBD2 is untestable without DNA. This CDR3 is 13 amino acids long. Germline V gene sequence: CDR1 DFQATT, CDR2 SNEGSKA (reference sequence). The CDR3 region is CSARLLAYNEQFF.

The genes are TRBV20-1 and TRBJ1-5; lacking DNA, the TRBD1 call made by TCRdb goes unchecked. Germline V lookup: CDR1 DFQATT, CDR2 SNEGSKA (reference sequence). The CDR3 sequence is 15 residues long. The CDR3 is CSASSGTGIDQPQHF.

This sequence joins TRBV2 and TRBJ2-3; TCRdb lists TRBD2, though no DNA is available to test this call. Germline V gives CDR1 SNHLY, CDR2 FYNNEI. The CDR3 has 15 residues. CDR3 sequence reads: CASIISAEIVFTQYF. The entire variable domain, with the rest obtained from reference TRBV2 and TRBJ2-3, is as follows: EPEVTQTPSHQVTQMGQEVILRCVPISNHLYFYWYRQILGQKVEFLVSFYNNEISEKSEIFDDQFSVERPDGSNFTLKIRSTKLEDSAMYFCASIISAEIVFTQYFGPGTRLTVL.

V usage is TRBV28 and J usage is TRBJ2-7; there is no DNA to check the TCRdb D call of TRBD2. CDR3 length: 16 residues. Germline V lookup: CDR1 MDHEN, CDR2 SYDVKM. CDR3 sequence reads: CASSSIAGGPAKEQYF.

The chain is built from TRBV19 and TRBJ2-3; with no DNA, the TCRdb D assignment of TRBD1 cannot be verified. The V gene's germline CDR1 is LNHDA and CDR2 SQIVND (reference sequence). CDR3 size: 13 residues. CDR3: CASSTPIADTQYF.

The V call is TRBV3-1, the J call TRBJ2-1; TCRdb lists TRBD2, though no DNA is available to test this call. Looked up from germline, CDR1 is LGHDT and CDR2 is YNNKEL (reference sequence). The CDR3 runs 15 residues. This CDR3 reads CASSRRPSGSYEQFF.

The V and J genes are TRBV23-1 and TRBJ2-3; TCRdb proposes TRBD1, but this gene call is untestable without DNA. TRBV23-1 is filed as an ORF, its function uncertain. CDR3 length: 16 residues. The CDR3 protein is CASLVGVAENTDTQYF.

This chain connects TRBV18 to TRBJ2-3. The length of the CDR3 is 13 residues. CDR1 is KGHSH and CDR2 is LQKENI in the germline V gene. The CDR3 sequence is CASSPQGTDTQYF.

This sequence joins TRBV9 and TRBJ2-3; no DNA is available, so the TRBD2 call from TCRdb remains unchecked. CDR1 is SGDLS, CDR2 YYNGEE, per germline. The CDR3 loop spans 15 amino acids. CDR3 amino acids: CASTRSVGGTDTQYF.

This chain uses TRBV2 with TRBJ2-7; TCRdb selects TRBD1, and the lack of DNA leaves this call unchecked. Germline V gene lookup returns CDR1 SNHLY and CDR2 FYNNEI. The CDR3 totals 15 residues. The CDR3 sequence: CASSSDRAFAYEQYF.